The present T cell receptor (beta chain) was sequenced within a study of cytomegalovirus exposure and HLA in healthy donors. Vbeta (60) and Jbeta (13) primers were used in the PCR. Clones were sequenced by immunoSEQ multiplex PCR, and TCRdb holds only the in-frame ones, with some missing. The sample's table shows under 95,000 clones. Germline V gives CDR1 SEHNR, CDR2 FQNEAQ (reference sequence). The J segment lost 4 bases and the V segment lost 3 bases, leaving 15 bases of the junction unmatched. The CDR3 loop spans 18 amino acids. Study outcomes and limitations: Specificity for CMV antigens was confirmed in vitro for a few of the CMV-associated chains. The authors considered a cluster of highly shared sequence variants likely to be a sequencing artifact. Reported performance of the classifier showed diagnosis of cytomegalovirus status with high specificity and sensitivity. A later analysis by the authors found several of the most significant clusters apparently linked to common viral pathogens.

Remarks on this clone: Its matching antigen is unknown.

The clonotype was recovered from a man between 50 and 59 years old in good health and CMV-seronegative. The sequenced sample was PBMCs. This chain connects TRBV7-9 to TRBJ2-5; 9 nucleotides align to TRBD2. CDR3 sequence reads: CASSFPYRRGGWGETQYF. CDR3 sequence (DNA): TGTGCCAGCAGCTTCCCCTATAGGCGGGGGGGCTGGGGAGAGACCCAGTACTTC.